The entry below describes one T cell receptor beta chain. Profiling relied on immunoSEQ multiplex PCR, and the TCRdb table lists in-frame clones only, not all of them. The sample has about 140,000 clones; approximately 90% are singletons. The entry originates in a study of Ad26.COV2.S vaccination and SARS-CoV-2 variants. V shed 5 bases and J 8 bases; nucleotides not matched to a gene: 10. CDR3 length: 16 amino acids. The germline CDR1 and CDR2 sequences are SGHAT and FQNNGV. This specimen was peripheral blood, taken after recovery from COVID-19. This TCR came from a human donor who had recovered from COVID-19. The genes are TRBV11-2 and TRBJ2-1; TRBD1 agrees at 12 bases. CDR3: CASSLPGQGALDEQFF. DNA of the CDR3: TGTGCCAGCAGCCTCCCGGGACAGGGGGCTCTTGATGAGCAGTTCTTC. The complete variable domain, with remaining parts taken from reference TRBV11-2 and TRBJ2-1, reads EAGVAQSPRYKIIEKRQSVAFWCNPISGHATLYWYQQILGQGPKLLIQFQNNGVVDDSQLPKDRFSAERLKGVDSTLKIQPAKLEDSAVYLCASSLPGQGALDEQFFGPGTRLTVL.